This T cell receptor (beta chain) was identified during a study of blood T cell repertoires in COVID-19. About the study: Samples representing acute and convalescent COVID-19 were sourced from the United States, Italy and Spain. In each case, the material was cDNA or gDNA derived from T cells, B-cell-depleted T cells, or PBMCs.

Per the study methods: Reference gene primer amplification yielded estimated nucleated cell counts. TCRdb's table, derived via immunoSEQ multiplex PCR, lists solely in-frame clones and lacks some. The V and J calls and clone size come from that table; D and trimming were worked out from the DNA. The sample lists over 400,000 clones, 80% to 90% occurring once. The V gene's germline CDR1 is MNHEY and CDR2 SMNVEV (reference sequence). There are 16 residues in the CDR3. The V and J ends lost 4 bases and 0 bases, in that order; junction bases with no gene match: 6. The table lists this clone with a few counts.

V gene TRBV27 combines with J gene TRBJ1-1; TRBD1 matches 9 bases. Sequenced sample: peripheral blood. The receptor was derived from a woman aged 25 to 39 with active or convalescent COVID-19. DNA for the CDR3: TGTGCCAGCAGTTACCGACAGGGGGAGGTGAACACTGAAGCTTTCTTT. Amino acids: CASSYRQGEVNTEAFF.